This TCR beta chain was found in a study of OX40 agonist ivuxolimab in advanced cancers. Findings and caveats of the study: In the 0.1 to 3.0 mg/kg range, CD4+ and CD8+ blood T cells had expanded clonally by week 6.

Worth noting for this clone: No antigen is known for it. This likely comes from a read error, as the CDR3 has no conserved phenylalanine or tryptophan at its end. It is unclear where the CDR3 begins or ends on the DNA, so no DNA is shown, and the CDR3 is as TCRdb lists it.

Measured with immunoSEQ multiplex PCR; TCRdb has only the in-frame clones, and not every one. The sample has 50,000 to 65,000 clones; more than 80% are singletons. The CDR3 spans 11 amino acids, including both terminal residues. The clonotype comes from an adult with an advanced solid tumor such as melanoma, head and neck, liver or kidney cancer. The chain links TRBV21-1 to TRBJ1-4. TRBV21-1 is a listed pseudogene. The sample consisted of CD4+ or CD8+ T cells sorted from blood, taken in a trial of the OX40 agonist ivuxolimab. The CDR3: CASGPRVIIGV.